This T cell receptor (beta chain) was obtained from a study of blood T cells in healthy people across ages. Findings and limits, study-wide: Changes seen in expanded clonotypes were possibly confounded by donor CMV status left unknown. Higher diversity and more naive CD4+ cells were features of long-lived donors, compared to aged donors. Age brought a roughly linear fall in TCR beta diversity measured per million T cells.

This clonotype was recorded a few times. The antigen remains undetermined. This CDR3 region has 14 residues. The second PCR ran about 6 to 12 cycles with a sample-barcoded 5' primer and J-beta primers. Every single cDNA molecule received a tag from a template-switch adaptor with 12 random nucleotides. MiXCR, applied by TCRdb to the 5' RACE reads, yields one record per CDR3 protein. The repertoire has about 810,000 distinct CDR3 sequences, 35% to 40% of them found once; the top ten carry over 10%. The clonotype comes from a man between 18 and 35 years old in good health. The V gene is TRBV21-1, the J gene TRBJ2-7; the D call of TRBD1 is as the table states it, not checked on the DNA. TRBV21-1 is a pseudogene segment. Sequenced input: blood. The CDR3 region is CASSKRGASSEQYF. CDR3 coding DNA: TGTGCCAGCAGCAAACGGGGGGCTTCCTCCGAGCAGTACTTC.